This T cell receptor (beta chain) was found in a study of blood T cell repertoires in COVID-19. In the study overall: Researchers got acute and convalescent COVID-19 samples from the United States, Italy and Spain. Sources were T cells, B-cell-depleted T cells, or PBMCs; the material itself was cDNA or gDNA.

The V and J ends lost 2 bases and 2 bases respectively, with 15 bases between them. This CDR3 spans 17 amino acids. Germline loops: CDR1 MNHEY, CDR2 SVGEGT. Participant-given clinical history determined each cohort assignment. Per the authors' pipeline: Scientists estimated how many nucleated cells there were by amplifying reference gene primers. Sequenced by immunoSEQ multiplex PCR; TCRdb stores in-frame clones only, minus some. The DNA was the basis for D and trimming; V, J and clone size are from that table. The sample shows roughly 370,000 clones, 80% to 90% of them seen only once. Sequencing used PBMCs or T cells enriched from blood (not recorded which). The rearrangement joins TRBV6-2 or TRBV6-3 to TRBJ2-2; D might be TRBD2 (6 bases). The sequence derives from a woman aged 45-65 years who had recovered from COVID-19. DNA of the CDR3: TGTGCCAGCAGTTACCCGCGGGGTGCTATAAACACCGGGGAGCTGTTTTTT. Translation: CASSYPRGAINTGELFF.